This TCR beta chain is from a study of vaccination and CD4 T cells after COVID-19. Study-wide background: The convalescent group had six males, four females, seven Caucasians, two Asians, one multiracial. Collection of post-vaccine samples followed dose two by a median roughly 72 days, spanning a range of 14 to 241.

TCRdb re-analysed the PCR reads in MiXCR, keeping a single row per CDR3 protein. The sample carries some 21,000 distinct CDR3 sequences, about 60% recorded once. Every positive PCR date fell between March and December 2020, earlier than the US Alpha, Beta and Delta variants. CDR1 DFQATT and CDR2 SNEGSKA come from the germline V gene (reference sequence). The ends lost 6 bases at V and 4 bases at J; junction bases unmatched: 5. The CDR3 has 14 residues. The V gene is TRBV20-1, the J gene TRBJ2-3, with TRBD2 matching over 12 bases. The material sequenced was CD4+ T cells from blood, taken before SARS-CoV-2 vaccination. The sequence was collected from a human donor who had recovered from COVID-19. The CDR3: CSAASSGRADTQYF. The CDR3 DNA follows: TGCAGTGCCGCCTCTAGCGGGAGGGCAGATACGCAGTATTTT.